Listed below are T cell receptor beta chains from one sample, sequenced in a study of blood T cell repertoires in COVID-19. Assay used: immunoSEQ multiplex PCR; TCRdb lists only in-frame clones, some missing. The sample shows 130,000 to 150,000 clones, roughly four fifths of them seen only once. Sequencing used peripheral blood. These receptors all come from a human donor with acute or convalescent COVID-19. The donor label of this sample is uncertain. Each CDR3 is given with its conserved first and last residue. A D gene is named only where the DNA matches it firmly. Clone size is shown for a subset of rows, as once, few, many or a class of expanded clone.

clone_size j_call d_call v_call cdr3_aa cdr3_nt
NA TRBJ1-1 NA TRBV9 CASSGQGAEAFF TGTGCCAGCAGCGGCCAGGGCGCTGAAGCTTTCTTT
NA TRBJ1-3 NA TRBV11-2 CASSPQGNTIYF TGTGCCAGCAGCCCCCAGGGAAACACCATATATTTT
once TRBJ2-7 NA TRBV2 CASSEARQRSTYEQYF TGTGCCAGCAGTGAAGCCAGGCAGCGGTCGACCTACGAGCAGTACTTC
once TRBJ1-2 TRBD1 TRBV5-1 CASSSGTANYGYTF TGCGCCAGCAGCTCCGGGACAGCTAACTATGGCTACACCTTC
NA TRBJ1-3 NA TRBV6-5 CASRTEFSGNTIYF TGTGCCAGCAGGACGGAGTTCTCTGGAAACACCATATATTTT
NA TRBJ1-1 NA TRBV4-2 CASSRGGLNTEAFF TGTGCCAGCAGCCGGGGGGGTTTGAACACTGAAGCTTTCTTT
NA TRBJ2-2 NA TRBV5-1 CASSFGHTANTGELFF TGCGCCAGCAGCTTTGGGCACACCGCGAACACCGGGGAGCTGTTTTTT
NA TRBJ2-1 TRBD2 TRBV7-6 CASSPGTSPYNEQFF TGTGCCAGCAGCCCGGGGACTAGCCCCTACAATGAGCAGTTCTTC
once TRBJ2-1 NA TRBV3-1/TRBV3-2 CASSQDYNHSLSYNEQFF TGTGCCAGCAGCCAAGATTATAACCATAGTCTCTCCTACAATGAGCAGTTCTTC
NA TRBJ1-2 NA TRBV29-1 CSVATAAGYGYTF TGCAGCGTAGCGACCGCGGCGGGATATGGCTACACCTTC
few TRBJ1-2 NA TRBV18 CASSPQGSKGTLRNYGYTF TGTGCCAGCTCACCCCAGGGGTCGAAGGGGACCCTTAGAAACTATGGCTACACCTTC
NA TRBJ2-1 TRBD1 TRBV20-1 CSAPRDRDPFF TGCAGTGCGCCCCGGGACAGGGACCCTTTCTTC
NA TRBJ2-7 NA TRBV12-3/TRBV12-4 CASSYMGGYEQYF TGTGCCAGCAGTTACATGGGAGGCTACGAGCAGTACTTC
few TRBJ1-1 NA TRBV15 CATSRDLGGGTEAFF TGTGCCACCAGCAGAGATCTAGGAGGTGGCACTGAAGCTTTCTTT
NA TRBJ2-1 TRBD2 TRBV9 CASSVVGSGGVPYNEQFF TGTGCCAGCAGCGTAGTTGGTAGCGGGGGGGTCCCCTACAATGAGCAGTTCTTC
few TRBJ1-1 NA TRBV7-9 CASSLAGGRGNTEAFF TGTGCCAGCAGCTTAGCAGGTGGGAGGGGGAACACTGAAGCTTTCTTT
NA TRBJ2-1 NA TRBV10-3 CAISESNVVVLF TGTGCCATCAGTGAGTCGAATGTAGTAGTCCTCTTC
NA TRBJ2-7 TRBD1 TRBV3-1/TRBV3-2 CASSHGDSSQYF TGTGCCAGCAGCCATGGGGACAGCTCGCAGTACTTC
NA TRBJ2-4 TRBD1 TRBV7-9 CASSLAPDRALDIQYF TGTGCCAGCAGCTTAGCCCCCGACAGGGCTTTGGACATTCAGTACTTC
NA TRBJ2-2 NA TRBV19 CASSLPGGSTGELFF TGTGCCAGTAGTCTCCCAGGGGGGTCGACCGGGGAGCTGTTTTTT
few TRBJ2-1 TRBD1 TRBV4-1 CASSQGEDRVEQFF TGCGCCAGCAGCCAAGGGGAGGACAGGGTCGAGCAGTTCTTC
NA TRBJ2-2 NA TRBV29-1 CSVGRGAGELFF TGCAGCGTCGGCAGGGGGGCCGGGGAGCTGTTTTTT
NA TRBJ1-3 NA TRBV30 CAWKPAERANTIYF TGTGCCTGGAAACCGGCAGAGCGTGCGAACACCATATATTTT
few TRBJ1-1 TRBD1 TRBV3-1/TRBV3-2 CASSQENRGAFF TGTGCCAGCAGCCAAGAGAACAGGGGAGCTTTCTTT
NA TRBJ1-1 NA TRBV19 CASSIGGRGAFF TGTGCCAGTAGTATCGGAGGGAGAGGGGCTTTCTTT
NA TRBJ2-1 TRBD2 TRBV5-4 CASSLSGGLYNEQFF TGTGCCAGCAGCCTGAGCGGGGGCCTTTACAATGAGCAGTTCTTC
NA TRBJ1-2 TRBD1 TRBV9 CASSARTGGAGGYTF TGTGCCAGCAGCGCCCGGACAGGGGGCGCGGGTGGCTACACCTTC
few TRBJ2-1 NA TRBV20-1 CSFPAYNEQFF TGCAGTTTTCCCGCCTACAATGAGCAGTTCTTC